This is a list of T cell receptor beta chains from one sample in a study of blood T cell repertoires in COVID-19. The table came from immunoSEQ multiplex PCR; TCRdb's copy has only in-frame clones and leaves some out. The repertoire consists of approximately 260,000 clones, with 70% to 90% occurring once and the leading ten covering under 8%. The sequenced material came from PBMCs or T cells enriched from blood (not recorded which). The receptor set was obtained from a woman aged 50 to 60 who had been exposed to COVID-19. Each CDR3 is given with its conserved first and last residue. The D gene is left open where the match is weak. Clone size is given for some rows only: seen once, a few or many times, or a class if the clone is expanded.

j_call: TRBJ1-5
clone_size: NA
v_call: TRBV28
d_call: NA
cdr3_nt: TGTGCCAGCAGTTTAGAGCCACCCGAGCCCCAGCATTTT
cdr3_aa: CASSLEPPEPQHF

j_call: TRBJ1-4
clone_size: NA
v_call: TRBV19
d_call: TRBD1
cdr3_nt: TGTGCCAGTAGTATTGGACAGGAGGGAAAACTGTTTTTT
cdr3_aa: CASSIGQEGKLFF

j_call: TRBJ1-1
clone_size: once
v_call: TRBV5-6
d_call: NA
cdr3_nt: TGTGCCAGCAGCTTTAGGGGGTTGGGGAACACTGAAGCTTTCTTT
cdr3_aa: CASSFRGLGNTEAFF

j_call: TRBJ1-5
clone_size: once
v_call: TRBV20-1
d_call: TRBD1
cdr3_nt: TGCAGTGCTAGTGGGGACAGCCACAATCAGCCCCAGCATTTT
cdr3_aa: CSASGDSHNQPQHF

j_call: TRBJ1-1
clone_size: NA
v_call: TRBV5-1
d_call: NA
cdr3_nt: TGCGCCAGCAGCCCCTCCGGGGGAGGGTTGAACACTGAAGCTTTCTTT
cdr3_aa: CASSPSGGGLNTEAFF

j_call: TRBJ1-6
clone_size: NA
v_call: TRBV11-1
d_call: NA
cdr3_nt: TGTGCCAGCAGCTTTAGCAGCTCCTATAATTCACCCCTCCACTTT
cdr3_aa: CASSFSSSYNSPLHF

j_call: TRBJ2-5
clone_size: NA
v_call: TRBV18
d_call: NA
cdr3_nt: TGTGCCAGCTCACCACGTGCAGGGGGGCAAGAGACCCAGTACTTC
cdr3_aa: CASSPRAGGQETQYF

j_call: TRBJ1-6
clone_size: once
v_call: TRBV2
d_call: NA
cdr3_nt: TGTGCCAGCAGCCTTTACCGGGGTTACAATTCACCCCTCCACTTT
cdr3_aa: CASSLYRGYNSPLHF

j_call: TRBJ1-2
clone_size: NA
v_call: TRBV10-2
d_call: TRBD1
cdr3_nt: TGCGCCAGCAGTAAAAGGACAGGGAACCCCCAAGACTATGGCTACACCTTC
cdr3_aa: CASSKRTGNPQDYGYTF

j_call: TRBJ2-7
clone_size: NA
v_call: TRBV5-1
d_call: NA
cdr3_nt: TGCGCCAGCAGCTTGGTTACGGACAGTACCTACGAGCAGTACTTC
cdr3_aa: CASSLVTDSTYEQYF

j_call: TRBJ1-2
clone_size: NA
v_call: TRBV4-2
d_call: NA
cdr3_nt: TGTGCCAGCAGCCAAAACAGGGTTAGTTATGGCTACACCTTC
cdr3_aa: CASSQNRVSYGYTF

j_call: TRBJ2-3
clone_size: once
v_call: TRBV20-1
d_call: NA
cdr3_nt: TGCAGTGCTAGTGGGCGGGGTCCCCCCACAGATACGCAGTATTTT
cdr3_aa: CSASGRGPPTDTQYF

j_call: TRBJ1-1
clone_size: few
v_call: TRBV4-3
d_call: NA
cdr3_nt: TGCGCCAGCAGCCCCTACTCCAGAGGAACCTCGAACACTGAAGCTTTCTTT
cdr3_aa: CASSPYSRGTSNTEAFF

j_call: TRBJ2-2
clone_size: NA
v_call: TRBV19
d_call: NA
cdr3_nt: TGTGCCAGTAGTGGCCGGACAGCGAACACCGGGGAGCTGTTTTTT
cdr3_aa: CASSGRTANTGELFF

j_call: TRBJ1-4
clone_size: NA
v_call: TRBV7-9
d_call: TRBD1
cdr3_nt: TGTGCCAGCAGCTTAGGACAGGGCTACGAAAAACTGTTTTTT
cdr3_aa: CASSLGQGYEKLFF

j_call: TRBJ2-7
clone_size: NA
v_call: TRBV5-5
d_call: TRBD1
cdr3_nt: TGTGCCAGCAGCCCGGGACAGGAACAAGTCTACGAGCAGTACTTC
cdr3_aa: CASSPGQEQVYEQYF

j_call: TRBJ1-1
clone_size: once
v_call: TRBV5-1
d_call: NA
cdr3_nt: TGCGCCAGCAGCCAGACAGTTGAGACTGAAGCTTTCTTT
cdr3_aa: CASSQTVETEAFF

j_call: TRBJ1-2
clone_size: NA
v_call: TRBV10-3
d_call: NA
cdr3_nt: TGTGCCATCAGTGCTGAGCGTGGCTACACCTTC
cdr3_aa: CAISAERGYTF

j_call: TRBJ1-6
clone_size: NA
v_call: TRBV10-3
d_call: NA
cdr3_nt: TGTGCCATCAGTGAGGCAGGGCATAATTCACCCCTCCACTTT
cdr3_aa: CAISEAGHNSPLHF

j_call: TRBJ2-5
clone_size: NA
v_call: TRBV19
d_call: TRBD2
cdr3_nt: TGTGCCAGCGAGGAGCGGGGGGGGAGAAAGACCCAGTACTTC
cdr3_aa: CASEERGGRKTQYF

j_call: TRBJ1-2
clone_size: NA
v_call: TRBV9
d_call: NA
cdr3_nt: TGTGCCAGCAGCGTAGGTCAGGGAAACTATGGCTACACCTTC
cdr3_aa: CASSVGQGNYGYTF

j_call: TRBJ1-2
clone_size: NA
v_call: TRBV28
d_call: NA
cdr3_nt: TGTGCCAGCACCCAACGCAGGAATAACTATGGCTACACCTTC
cdr3_aa: CASTQRRNNYGYTF

j_call: TRBJ1-4
clone_size: NA
v_call: TRBV2
d_call: NA
cdr3_nt: TGTGCCAGCACCTTACAGGGTAATGGCGAAAAACTGTTTTTT
cdr3_aa: CASTLQGNGEKLFF

j_call: TRBJ2-3
clone_size: NA
v_call: TRBV2
d_call: NA
cdr3_nt: TGTGCCAGCCACCCGGGACTTGGGACAGATACGCAGTATTTT
cdr3_aa: CASHPGLGTDTQYF

j_call: TRBJ2-3
clone_size: NA
v_call: TRBV19
d_call: NA
cdr3_nt: TGTGCCAGTAGTCTCGGGACTGGCACAGATACGCAGTATTTT
cdr3_aa: CASSLGTGTDTQYF

j_call: TRBJ2-3
clone_size: NA
v_call: TRBV27
d_call: NA
cdr3_nt: TGTGCCAGCAGTTGGGGACTGGGGATCACAGATACGCAGTATTTT
cdr3_aa: CASSWGLGITDTQYF

j_call: TRBJ2-5
clone_size: NA
v_call: TRBV5-1
d_call: TRBD1
cdr3_nt: TGCGCCAGCCGCCGGGGACAGGGTGAGGAGACCCAGTACTTC
cdr3_aa: CASRRGQGEETQYF

j_call: TRBJ1-3
clone_size: NA
v_call: TRBV11-2
d_call: NA
cdr3_nt: TGTGCCAGCAGCTTAGACGGGGAGGGCACCATATATTTT
cdr3_aa: CASSLDGEGTIYF

j_call: TRBJ2-2
clone_size: NA
v_call: TRBV12-3/TRBV12-4
d_call: NA
cdr3_nt: TGTGCCAGCAAAACTCTGATCACCGGGGAGCTGTTTTTT
cdr3_aa: CASKTLITGELFF

j_call: TRBJ2-1
clone_size: NA
v_call: TRBV4-3
d_call: NA
cdr3_nt: TGCGCCAGCAGCCAAGATGAGAGGGGGTACTATGAGCAGTTCTTC
cdr3_aa: CASSQDERGYYEQFF

j_call: TRBJ2-3
clone_size: NA
v_call: TRBV6-5
d_call: TRBD1
cdr3_nt: TGTGCCAGCAGCAGGGGGACAGATACGCAGTATTTT
cdr3_aa: CASSRGTDTQYF

j_call: TRBJ1-4
clone_size: NA
v_call: TRBV11-2
d_call: TRBD1
cdr3_nt: TGTGCCAGCAGCTTCGACAGGGACGAAAAACTGTTTTTT
cdr3_aa: CASSFDRDEKLFF

j_call: TRBJ1-1
clone_size: NA
v_call: TRBV29-1
d_call: NA
cdr3_nt: TGCAGCGTTGTGCGAGGTGAAGCTTTCTTT
cdr3_aa: CSVVRGEAFF

j_call: TRBJ1-5
clone_size: NA
v_call: TRBV6-5
d_call: NA
cdr3_nt: TGTGCCAGCAGTAGGGACGGAGGGAGCAATCAGCCCCAGCATTTT
cdr3_aa: CASSRDGGSNQPQHF

j_call: TRBJ1-4
clone_size: NA
v_call: TRBV2
d_call: NA
cdr3_nt: TGTGCCAGCACAAGGGGCACAACTAATGAAAAACTGTTTTTT
cdr3_aa: CASTRGTTNEKLFF

j_call: TRBJ1-2
clone_size: NA
v_call: TRBV29-1
d_call: NA
cdr3_nt: TGCAGCGTTAGGGACACGGGGAGCTATGGCTACACCTTC
cdr3_aa: CSVRDTGSYGYTF

j_call: TRBJ1-2
clone_size: NA
v_call: TRBV27
d_call: NA
cdr3_nt: TGTGCCAGCAGTCCCGACCTGACAGTGCCCAATTATGGCTACACCTTC
cdr3_aa: CASSPDLTVPNYGYTF

j_call: TRBJ1-4
clone_size: NA
v_call: TRBV11-2
d_call: NA
cdr3_nt: TGTGCCAGCAGCCCCGGTCCTAGGAGGGAAAAACTGTTTTTT
cdr3_aa: CASSPGPRREKLFF

j_call: TRBJ2-7
clone_size: once
v_call: TRBV7-9
d_call: TRBD1
cdr3_nt: TGTGCCAGCAGCTCGGACAGGGGGTACCTTTACGAGCAGTACTTC
cdr3_aa: CASSSDRGYLYEQYF

j_call: TRBJ1-3
clone_size: NA
v_call: TRBV9
d_call: NA
cdr3_nt: TGTGCCAGCAGCGTAGAACTTCGGGGTAGCTCTGGAAACACCATATATTTT
cdr3_aa: CASSVELRGSSGNTIYF

j_call: TRBJ1-1
clone_size: NA
v_call: TRBV6-2/TRBV6-3
d_call: NA
cdr3_nt: TGTGCCAGCAGTTACGGCAGGGACACTGAAGCTTTCTTT
cdr3_aa: CASSYGRDTEAFF

j_call: TRBJ2-2
clone_size: NA
v_call: TRBV5-4
d_call: TRBD1
cdr3_nt: TGTGCCAGCAGCTTGAACAGGGGAATAGGGGAGCTGTTTTTT
cdr3_aa: CASSLNRGIGELFF

j_call: TRBJ1-5
clone_size: NA
v_call: TRBV11-2
d_call: NA
cdr3_nt: TGTGCCAGCAGCTGGACAGATAGTCAGCCCCAGCATTTT
cdr3_aa: CASSWTDSQPQHF

j_call: TRBJ1-1
clone_size: few
v_call: TRBV5-4
d_call: TRBD1
cdr3_nt: TGTGCCAGCAGCTTGGGAGGCGGGCAGGGGGTCACTGAAGCTTTCTTT
cdr3_aa: CASSLGGGQGVTEAFF

j_call: TRBJ2-7
clone_size: NA
v_call: TRBV30
d_call: TRBD1
cdr3_nt: TGTGCCTGGAGCCGGTTGCCGGACAGCTACAGGGGAGAGCAGTACTTC
cdr3_aa: CAWSRLPDSYRGEQYF

j_call: TRBJ2-7
clone_size: NA
v_call: TRBV11-2
d_call: TRBD1
cdr3_nt: TGTGCCAGCAGCTTGGGGACAGGGGTCTCCTACGAGCAGTACTTC
cdr3_aa: CASSLGTGVSYEQYF

j_call: TRBJ2-5
clone_size: NA
v_call: TRBV12-3/TRBV12-4
d_call: NA
cdr3_nt: TGTGCCAGCAGTTTGGGGCTCGAAGAGACCCAGTACTTC
cdr3_aa: CASSLGLEETQYF